Listed here are 6 T cell receptor beta chains from one sample, sequenced in a study of regulatory T cells in long-lasting Graves disease. Investigators prepared the TCR beta libraries by applying iRepertoire HTBI primers and Arm-PCR of CDR3 regions. TCRdb itself ran the multiplex PCR reads through MiXCR, one entry per CDR3 protein. The sample carries 510,000 or so distinct CDR3 sequences, around 11% recorded once. Time point meaning: newly diagnosed GD, antithyroid drugs for less than 3 months. Generation of the TCR library employed RNA extracted from PBMCs. These data were also reused for a study on T cells in Graves' hyperthyroidism and ophthalmopathy.

The sequences come from peripheral blood mononuclear cells (PBMCs), collected at new diagnosis, from a patient treated with antithyroid drugs. These receptors were obtained from a woman younger than 45 with Graves disease.

This clonotype was detected a few times. A much larger clonotype is one base distant, so this may be a read error. This chain uses TRBV3-1 with TRBJ2-1; 7 nucleotides match TRBD2. The CDR3 extends over 15 amino acids. V lost 2 bases, J lost 4 bases, and 5 bases stayed unmatched. Germline V gives CDR1 LGHDT, CDR2 YNNKEL (reference sequence). In DNA form, the CDR3 reads TGTGCCAGCAGCCAAAGGGCTAGCGGTTACAATGAGCAGTTCTTC. It specifies CASSQRASGYNEQFF.

In its sample, this clonotype was seen many times. The chain is built from TRBV15 and TRBJ1-1, with D possibly TRBD1 on 5 matching bases. CDR1 LNHNV and CDR2 YYDKDF come from the germline V gene (reference sequence). The V and J ends lost 4 bases and 2 bases respectively, with 14 bases between them. The CDR3 contains 15 residues. CDR3 protein: CATSTRGRANTEAFF. The CDR3 nucleotides are TGTGCCACCAGCACCCGGGGCAGAGCCAACACTGAAGCTTTCTTT.

This clonotype was counted many times. The CDR3 region is CASSLVPGGGYEQYF. CDR3 sequence (DNA): TGTGCCAGCAGCTTAGTTCCAGGGGGCGGCTACGAGCAGTACTTC. The rearrangement uses TRBV11-2 and TRBJ2-7; TRBD1 aligns across 8 bases. V shed 1 base, J shed 3 bases, and the junction held 5 bases outside the gene matches. Per germline, CDR1 SGHAT and CDR2 FQNNGV. The CDR3 has 15 amino acids.

This clonotype was observed at least ten times. The rearrangement links TRBV11-2 to TRBJ2-5; no firm D call. Germline V gene sequence: CDR1 SGHAT, CDR2 FQNNGV. The CDR3 is made up of 14 amino acids. The V end lost 3 bases, the J end lost 7 bases, and 15 bases lay between the germline ends. CDR3 sequence reads: CASSFGYLPGTQYF. In nucleotides, the CDR3 is TGTGCCAGCAGCTTCGGGTACCTCCCAGGGACCCAGTACTTC. Based on the CDR3 plus reference TRBV11-2 and TRBJ2-5, the full variable domain is EAGVAQSPRYKIIEKRQSVAFWCNPISGHATLYWYQQILGQGPKLLIQFQNNGVVDDSQLPKDRFSAERLKGVDSTLKIQPAKLEDSAVYLCASSFGYLPGTQYFGPGTRLLVL.

This clonotype appeared many times. The chain joins TRBV4-1 to TRBJ1-5, with D possibly matching TRBD1 (5 bases). The V gene's germline CDR1 is MGHRA and CDR2 YSYEKL. Deletions cut 1 base from V and 5 bases from J, with 15 bases between. CDR3 length: 16 residues. The chain's CDR3 is CASSQVLGRGYQPQHF. As DNA, the CDR3 is TGCGCCAGCAGCCAAGTCCTGGGGCGAGGGTATCAGCCCCAGCATTTT.

The sample holds many counts of this clonotype. The J gene is TRBJ2-3, the V gene TRBV18; 7 positions match TRBD2. Germline CDR1 KGHSH, CDR2 LQKENI. Losses at the gene ends were 6 bases for V and 6 bases for J; bases not matched to a gene: 6. The CDR3 contains 13 residues. The CDR3 is CASSSNSGDTQYF. The CDR3 DNA reads TGTGCCAGCTCCTCAAATAGCGGGGATACGCAGTATTTT.